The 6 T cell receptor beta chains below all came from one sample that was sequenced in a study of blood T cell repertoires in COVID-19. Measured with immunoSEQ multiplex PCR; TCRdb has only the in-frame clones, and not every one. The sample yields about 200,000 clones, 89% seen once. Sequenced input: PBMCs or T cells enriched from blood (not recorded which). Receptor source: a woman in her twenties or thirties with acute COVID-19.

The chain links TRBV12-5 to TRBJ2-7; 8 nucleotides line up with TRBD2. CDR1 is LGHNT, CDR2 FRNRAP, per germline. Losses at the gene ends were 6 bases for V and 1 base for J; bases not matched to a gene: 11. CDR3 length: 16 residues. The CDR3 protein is CASGLRAGGPSYEQYF. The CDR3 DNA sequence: TGTGCTAGTGGCCTTCGTGCGGGGGGCCCGTCCTACGAGCAGTACTTC.

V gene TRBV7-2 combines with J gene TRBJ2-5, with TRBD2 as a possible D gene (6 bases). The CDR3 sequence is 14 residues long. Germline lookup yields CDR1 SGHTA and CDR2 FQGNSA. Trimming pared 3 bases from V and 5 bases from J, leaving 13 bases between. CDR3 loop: CASSFPDRGETQYF. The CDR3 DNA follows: TGTGCCAGCAGCTTTCCCGACCGGGGGGAGACCCAGTACTTC.

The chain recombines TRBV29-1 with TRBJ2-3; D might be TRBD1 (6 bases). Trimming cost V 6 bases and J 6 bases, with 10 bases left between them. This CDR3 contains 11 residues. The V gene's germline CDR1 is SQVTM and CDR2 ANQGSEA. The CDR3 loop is CSVRTADTQYF. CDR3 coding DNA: TGCAGCGTGCGGACAGCCGATACGCAGTATTTT.

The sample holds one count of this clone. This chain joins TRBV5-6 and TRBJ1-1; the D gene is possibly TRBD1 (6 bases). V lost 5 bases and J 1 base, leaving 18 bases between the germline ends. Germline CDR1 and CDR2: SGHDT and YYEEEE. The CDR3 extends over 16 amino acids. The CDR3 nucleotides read TGTGCCAGCAGATCATCTCAGGGGACCAAGAACACTGAAGCTTTCTTT. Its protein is CASRSSQGTKNTEAFF.

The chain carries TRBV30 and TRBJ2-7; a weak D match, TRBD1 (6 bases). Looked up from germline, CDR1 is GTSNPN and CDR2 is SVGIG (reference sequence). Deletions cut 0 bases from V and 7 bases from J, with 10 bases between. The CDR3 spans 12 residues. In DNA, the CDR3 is TGTGCCTGGAGTGTAAACAGGGCAGAGCAGTACTTC. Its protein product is CAWSVNRAEQYF.

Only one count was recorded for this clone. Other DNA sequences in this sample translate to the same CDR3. The CDR3 is CASSFGYEQYF. CDR3 nucleotide sequence: TGTGCCAGCAGTTTCGGGTACGAGCAGTACTTC. V is TRBV27 and J is TRBJ2-7; D gene uncertain. Trimming pared 3 bases from V and 4 bases from J, leaving 4 bases between. Germline CDR1 and CDR2: MNHEY and SMNVEV (reference sequence). This CDR3 contains 11 residues.